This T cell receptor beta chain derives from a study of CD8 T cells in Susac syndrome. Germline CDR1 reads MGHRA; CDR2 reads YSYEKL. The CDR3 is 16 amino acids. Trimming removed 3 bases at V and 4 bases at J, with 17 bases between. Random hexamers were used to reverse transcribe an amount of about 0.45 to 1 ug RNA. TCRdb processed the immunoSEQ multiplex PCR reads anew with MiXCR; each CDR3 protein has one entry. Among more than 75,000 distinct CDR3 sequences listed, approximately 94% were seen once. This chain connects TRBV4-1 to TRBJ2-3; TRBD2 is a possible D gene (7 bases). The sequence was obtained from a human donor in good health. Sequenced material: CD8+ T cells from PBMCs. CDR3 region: CASSQASGRGADTQYF. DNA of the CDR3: TGCGCCAGCAGCCAGGCTAGCGGAAGGGGGGCAGATACGCAGTATTTT.